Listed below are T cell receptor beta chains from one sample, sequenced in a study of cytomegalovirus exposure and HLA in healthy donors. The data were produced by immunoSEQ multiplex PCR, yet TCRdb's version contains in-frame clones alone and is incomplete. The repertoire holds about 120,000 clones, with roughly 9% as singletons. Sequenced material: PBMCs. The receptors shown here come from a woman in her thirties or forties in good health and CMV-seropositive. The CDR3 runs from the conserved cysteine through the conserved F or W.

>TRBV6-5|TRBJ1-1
CASRTGHTEAFF
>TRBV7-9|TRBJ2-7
CASRRQHYEQYF
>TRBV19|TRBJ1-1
CASSPPGGSEAFF
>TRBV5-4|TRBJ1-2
CASSPDHLDYGYTF
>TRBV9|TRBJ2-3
CASRQGGLTDTQYF
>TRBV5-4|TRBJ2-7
CASSFGQGGYEQYF
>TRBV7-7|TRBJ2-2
CASSLEREQPELFF
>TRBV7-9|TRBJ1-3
CATLFGGGSGNTIYF
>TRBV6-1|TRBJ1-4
CASYYRGRNEKLFF
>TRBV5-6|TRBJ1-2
CAFSLGQRNYGYTF
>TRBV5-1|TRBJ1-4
CASSEGQYEKLFF
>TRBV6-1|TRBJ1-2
CASSEAGTGGYTF
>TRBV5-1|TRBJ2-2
CASSLAGLKGAGELFF
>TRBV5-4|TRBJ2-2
CASSLQGYGGELFF
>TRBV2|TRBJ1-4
CASRENTSPPAEKLFF
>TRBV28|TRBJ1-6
CASSLLPGQGSSPLHF
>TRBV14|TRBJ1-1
CASSQGGTGTNTEAFF
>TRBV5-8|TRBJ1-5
CASSRLAQPQHF
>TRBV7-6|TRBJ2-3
CASIGRDTQYF
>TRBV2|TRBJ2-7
CASTIGAYEQYF
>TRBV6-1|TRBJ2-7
CASSYTTGLSYEQYF
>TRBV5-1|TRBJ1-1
CASSLGADMNTEAFF
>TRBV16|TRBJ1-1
CASSPPDRGRPNTEAFF
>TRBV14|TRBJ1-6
CASSHNRGIVSPLHF
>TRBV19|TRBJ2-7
CASSSTYEQYF
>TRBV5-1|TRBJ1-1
CASKGQMNTEAFF
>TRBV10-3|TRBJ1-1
CAISLGQPGVGNTEAFF
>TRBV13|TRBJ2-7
CASSLDLASYEQYF
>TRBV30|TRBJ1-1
CACTLRGRITEAFF
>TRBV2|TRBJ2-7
CASSEVTREQYF
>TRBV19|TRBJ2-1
CASSSRTVGNEQFF
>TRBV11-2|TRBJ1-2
CASSYRGGYGYTF
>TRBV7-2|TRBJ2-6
CASSLDLSGANVLTF
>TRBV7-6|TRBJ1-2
CASSPDSNYGYTF
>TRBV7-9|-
CASSSGGSSYEQYF
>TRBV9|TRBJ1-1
CASSPGTGNTEAFF
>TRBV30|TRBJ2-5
CAWSGDRVTETQYF